This is a list of T cell receptor beta chains from one sample in a study of cytomegalovirus exposure and HLA in healthy donors. Measured with immunoSEQ multiplex PCR; TCRdb has only the in-frame clones, and not every one. Of 100,000 to 150,000 clones in the sample, around 76% were seen once. Specimen: PBMCs. These receptors were obtained from a male donor in good health and CMV-seronegative. Each CDR3 is given with its conserved first and last residue. A D gene is named only where the DNA matches it firmly. Rows may omit the clone size; those that give it use once, few, many or a size class.

>TRBJ2-7|few|TRBV18|TRBD2
TGTGCCAGCTCACCACCGGGACTAGCGGACTACGAGCAGTACTTC
CASSPPGLADYEQYF
>TRBJ1-3|few|TRBV15|-
TGTGCCACCAGCAGAGGAGCGGGGTGGGGAAACACCATATATTTT
CATSRGAGWGNTIYF
>TRBJ1-5|-|TRBV10-3|-
TGTGCCATCAGTGAGTCGGAAAGGAGGGGCAATCAGCCCCAGCATTTT
CAISESERRGNQPQHF
>TRBJ2-7|-|TRBV13|TRBD2
TGTGCCAGCAGCTCCCAGACTAGCGGAGCATACTACGAGCAGTACTTC
CASSSQTSGAYYEQYF
>TRBJ2-7|-|TRBV30|-
TGTGCCTGGAAGGTACCAACTAGTCACTACGAGCAGTACTTC
CAWKVPTSHYEQYF
>TRBJ2-2|-|TRBV5-6|TRBD1
TGTGCCAGCAGCACCGGGACAGCTTATACCGGGGAGCTGTTTTTT
CASSTGTAYTGELFF
>TRBJ2-7|-|TRBV27|TRBD2
TGTGCCAGCAGTTCCACTCCCGGACTAGCGGGGGGTCGTCTCTACGAGCAGTACTTC
CASSSTPGLAGGRLYEQYF
>TRBJ1-2|-|TRBV4-3|TRBD1
TGCGCCAGCAGCTCGGGACAGGGTTTGAGTGGCTACACCTTC
CASSSGQGLSGYTF
>TRBJ1-1|once|TRBV9|TRBD1
TGTGCCAGCAGCGTAGGGGGACAGGGGTACACTGAAGCTTTCTTT
CASSVGGQGYTEAFF
>TRBJ2-1|-|TRBV28|TRBD1
TGTGCCAGCAGTTTGGGGGACAGGGGGCGGAATGAGCAGTTCTTC
CASSLGDRGRNEQFF
>TRBJ1-4|-|TRBV7-3|TRBD1
TGTGCCAGCAGTATGACAGGGGGGGATGAAAAACTGTTTTTT
CASSMTGGDEKLFF
>TRBJ1-4|-|TRBV4-3|-
TGCGCCAGCAGCCAAGAACTACAGGGCTCCACTAATGAAAAACTGTTTTTT
CASSQELQGSTNEKLFF
>TRBJ1-1|-|TRBV28|-
TGTGCCAGCAGCACCCGGACACCGAACACTGAAGCTTTCTTT
CASSTRTPNTEAFF
>TRBJ2-7|-|TRBV28|-
TGTGCCAGCAGCCGGGAGTACGAGCAGTACTTC
CASSREYEQYF
>TRBJ1-2|-|TRBV2|-
TGTGCCAGCAGTGAAGAACCGATGGGAGCCCGTGGCTACACCTTC
CASSEEPMGARGYTF
>TRBJ2-6|-|TRBV7-2|-
TGTGCCAGCAGCCCGGCGGGGACCGGCGTCCTGACTTTC
CASSPAGTGVLTF
>TRBJ1-4|-|TRBV4-3|-
TGCGCCAGCAGCCTGTCCGGGACTGCTGATGAAAAACTGTTTTTT
CASSLSGTADEKLFF
>TRBJ2-7|-|TRBV6-5|-
TGTGCCAGCAGTTACTTGGGAGGCGAGCAGTACTTC
CASSYLGGEQYF
>TRBJ1-1|few|TRBV15|-
TGTGCCACCAGCAGAGATCTGGGGGTCTGGAGGGGGAACACTGAAGCTTTCTTT
CATSRDLGVWRGNTEAFF
>TRBJ1-1|-|TRBV28|TRBD1
TGTGCCAGCAGTAACCGGGACAGGGGTGCCCTTAACACTGAAGCTTTCTTT
CASSNRDRGALNTEAFF
>TRBJ2-7|-|TRBV28|TRBD1
TGTGCCAGCAGTTTTGTATGGACAGGGTCTGTCTACGAGCAGTACTTC
CASSFVWTGSVYEQYF
>TRBJ1-5|-|TRBV19|-
TGTGCCAGTAGCATGGGGCGGACAATGAGCAATCAGCCCCAGCATTTT
CASSMGRTMSNQPQHF
>TRBJ1-2|-|TRBV28|TRBD1
TGTGCCAGCAGTTTTGCCCTCGGGACAGGGTTTAACGGCTACACCTTC
CASSFALGTGFNGYTF
>TRBJ2-7|-|TRBV30|TRBD1
TGTGCCTGGAGAGGGGACAGAACCTCCTACGAGCAGTACTTC
CAWRGDRTSYEQYF
>TRBJ2-3|-|TRBV5-6|TRBD1
TGTGCCAGCAGCTTAAGTTGGACAGGGGAGGAAGATACGCAGTATTTT
CASSLSWTGEEDTQYF
>TRBJ1-2|-|TRBV18|-
TGTGCCAGCTCCCCGGACACCGGTACTGGCTACACCTTC
CASSPDTGTGYTF
>TRBJ2-7|many|TRBV6-6|TRBD2
TGTGCCAGCAAACCTACTAGCGGGATACCCAACGAGCAGTACTTC
CASKPTSGIPNEQYF
>TRBJ2-1|-|TRBV6-5|-
TGTGCCAGCAGTTACTCGCTTCGGCGGAATGAGCAGTTCTTC
CASSYSLRRNEQFF
>TRBJ2-1|-|TRBV15|TRBD2
TGTGCCACCAGCAGCCGACTAGCGGGGGAGCAGTTCTTC
CATSSRLAGEQFF
>TRBJ1-5|-|TRBV30|-
TGTGCCTGGAGTGCCCTGGACGGCGGAGGCCAGCCCCAGCATTTT
CAWSALDGGGQPQHF
>TRBJ2-1|-|TRBV7-3|TRBD1
TGTGCCAGCAGCTTACAGGGGTGGCTAGGGGGCCACAATGAGCAGTTCTTC
CASSLQGWLGGHNEQFF
>TRBJ1-3|-|TRBV9|-
TGTGCCAGCAGCGTAGGTGGCCTCGGGAAGGGTGGACACACCATATATTTT
CASSVGGLGKGGHTIYF
>TRBJ2-3|-|TRBV7-9|TRBD2
TGTTCCAGCAGCCTCCCAGCGGGAGTAGTTGGGTGGAGGAATACGCAGTATTTT
CSSSLPAGVVGWRNTQYF
>TRBJ2-1|-|TRBV25-1|-
TGTGCCAGCAGTGACCCTGGTCGAGACAATGAGCAGTTCTTC
CASSDPGRDNEQFF
>TRBJ2-3|-|TRBV28|TRBD2
TGTGCCAGCAGACGAACTAGCGGGGGCCAAGGACGGTATTTT
CASRRTSGGQGRYF
>TRBJ1-6|-|TRBV30|-
TGTGCCTGGAGTACAGGGTCCCGCCATTCACCCCTCCACTTT
CAWSTGSRHSPLHF
>TRBJ2-3|-|TRBV4-3|TRBD1
TGCGCCAGCAGCCAAGATTTGAGACAGGGCCGTCCAGATACGCAGTATTTT
CASSQDLRQGRPDTQYF
>TRBJ2-5|few|TRBV18|-
TGTGCCAGCTCACCACTCTCTCTAGCTCAAGAGACCCAGTACTTC
CASSPLSLAQETQYF
>TRBJ2-3|-|TRBV7-3|-
TGTGCCAGCAGCTTAAGGCAGGTCACAGATACGCAGTATTTT
CASSLRQVTDTQYF
>TRBJ1-4|-|TRBV7-6|-
TGTGCCAGCAGCTTGCCCACAGGGCCCTATAATGAAAAACTGTTTTTT
CASSLPTGPYNEKLFF
>TRBJ2-7|-|TRBV4-3|-
TGCGCCAGCAGCCAAACGGTCGCGGGCACCTACGAGCAGTACTTC
CASSQTVAGTYEQYF
>TRBJ2-7|-|TRBV28|TRBD1
TGTGCCAGCAATACCCTTCGGGACAGATCCTACGAGCAGTACTTC
CASNTLRDRSYEQYF
>TRBJ2-5|-|TRBV7-5|-
TGTGCCAGAAACCCCGGCCCGGGGGAGACCCAGTACTTC
CARNPGPGETQYF